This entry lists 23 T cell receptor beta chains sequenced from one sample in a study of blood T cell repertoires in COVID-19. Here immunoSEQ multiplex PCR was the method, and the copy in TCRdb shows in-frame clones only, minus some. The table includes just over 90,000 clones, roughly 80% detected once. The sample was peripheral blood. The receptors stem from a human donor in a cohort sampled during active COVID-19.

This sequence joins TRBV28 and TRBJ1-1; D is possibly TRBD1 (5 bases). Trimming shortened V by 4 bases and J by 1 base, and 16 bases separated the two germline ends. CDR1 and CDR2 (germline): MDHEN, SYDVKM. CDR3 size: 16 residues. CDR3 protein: CASSSNPGLKNTEAFF. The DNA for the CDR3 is TGTGCCAGCAGTTCGAATCCGGGACTCAAGAACACTGAAGCTTTCTTT.

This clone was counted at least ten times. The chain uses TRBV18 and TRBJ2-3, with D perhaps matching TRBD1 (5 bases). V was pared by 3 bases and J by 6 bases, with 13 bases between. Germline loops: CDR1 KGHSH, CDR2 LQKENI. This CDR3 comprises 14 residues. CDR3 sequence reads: CASSPNLGVDTQYF. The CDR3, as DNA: TGTGCCAGCTCACCCAATCTAGGGGTCGATACGCAGTATTTT.

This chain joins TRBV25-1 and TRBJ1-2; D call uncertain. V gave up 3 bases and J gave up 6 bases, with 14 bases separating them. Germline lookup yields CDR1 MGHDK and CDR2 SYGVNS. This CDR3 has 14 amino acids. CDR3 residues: CASSEFPGGNGYTF. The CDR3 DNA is TGTGCCAGCAGTGAGTTCCCCGGCGGGAATGGCTACACCTTC.

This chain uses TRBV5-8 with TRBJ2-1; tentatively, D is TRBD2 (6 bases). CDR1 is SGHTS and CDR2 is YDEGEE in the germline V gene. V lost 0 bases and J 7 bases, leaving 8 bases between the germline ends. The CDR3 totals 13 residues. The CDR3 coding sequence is TGTGCCAGCAGCTTGGTGGCGGGGAATGAGCAGTTCTTC. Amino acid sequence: CASSLVAGNEQFF.

DNA of the CDR3: TGTGCCAGCAGCTTACTAGCGGGATTTTACGAGCAGTACTTC. As protein: CASSLLAGFYEQYF. The chain uses TRBV11-2 and TRBJ2-7, with 9 bases fitting TRBD2. After removal of 2 bases from V and 4 bases from J, the junction contained 3 bases not matched to a gene. The germline V gene encodes CDR1 SGHAT and CDR2 FQNNGV. The CDR3 consists of 14 residues.

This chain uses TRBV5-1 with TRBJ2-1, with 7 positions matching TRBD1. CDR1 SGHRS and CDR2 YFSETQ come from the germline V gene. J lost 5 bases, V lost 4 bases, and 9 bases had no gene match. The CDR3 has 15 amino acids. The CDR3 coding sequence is TGCGCCAGCAGCCCCTTCGCCGGGACAGACAATGAGCAGTTCTTC. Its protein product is CASSPFAGTDNEQFF.

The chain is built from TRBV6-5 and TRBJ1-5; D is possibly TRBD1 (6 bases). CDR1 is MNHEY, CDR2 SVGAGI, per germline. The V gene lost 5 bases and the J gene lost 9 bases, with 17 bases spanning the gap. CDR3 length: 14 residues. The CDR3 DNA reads TGTGCCAGCAGTCACGACAGGTTCGATCGGCCCCAGCATTTT. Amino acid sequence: CASSHDRFDRPQHF.

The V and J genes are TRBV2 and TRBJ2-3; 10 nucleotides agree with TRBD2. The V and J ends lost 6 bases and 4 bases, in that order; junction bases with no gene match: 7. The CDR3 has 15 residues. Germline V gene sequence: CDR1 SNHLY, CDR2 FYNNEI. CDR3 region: CASSKTSGYSDTQYF. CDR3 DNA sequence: TGTGCCAGCAGCAAGACTAGCGGGTACTCAGATACGCAGTATTTT. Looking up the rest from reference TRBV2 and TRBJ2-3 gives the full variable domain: EPEVTQTPSHQVTQMGQEVILRCVPISNHLYFYWYRQILGQKVEFLVSFYNNEISEKSEIFDDQFSVERPDGSNFTLKIRSTKLEDSAMYFCASSKTSGYSDTQYFGPGTRLTVL.

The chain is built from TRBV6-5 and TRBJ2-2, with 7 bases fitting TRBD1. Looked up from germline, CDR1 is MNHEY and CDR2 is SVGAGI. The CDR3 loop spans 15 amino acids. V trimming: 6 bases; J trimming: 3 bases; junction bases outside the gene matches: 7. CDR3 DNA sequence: TGTGCCAGCAGACAACAGGGGCTCCACACCGGGGAGCTGTTTTTT. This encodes CASRQQGLHTGELFF.

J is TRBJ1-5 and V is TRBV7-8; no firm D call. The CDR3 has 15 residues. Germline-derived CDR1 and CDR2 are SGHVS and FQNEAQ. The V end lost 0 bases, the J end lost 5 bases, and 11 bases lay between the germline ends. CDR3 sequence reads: CASSLAVREYQPQHF. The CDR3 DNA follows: TGTGCCAGCAGCTTAGCGGTGCGGGAGTATCAGCCCCAGCATTTT.

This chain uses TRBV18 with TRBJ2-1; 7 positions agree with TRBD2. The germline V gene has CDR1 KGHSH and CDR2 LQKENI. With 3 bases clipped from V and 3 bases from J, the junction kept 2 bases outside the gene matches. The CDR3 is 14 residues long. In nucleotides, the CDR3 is TGTGCCAGCTCACCCCTAGCGGACTACAATGAGCAGTTCTTC. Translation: CASSPLADYNEQFF.

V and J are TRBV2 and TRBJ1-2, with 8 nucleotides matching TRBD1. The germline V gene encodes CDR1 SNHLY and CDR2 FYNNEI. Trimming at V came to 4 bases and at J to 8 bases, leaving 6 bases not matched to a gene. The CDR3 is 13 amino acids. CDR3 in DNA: TGTGCCAGCAGTGCGGTACAGGGGGGCGGCTACACCTTC. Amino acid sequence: CASSAVQGGGYTF.

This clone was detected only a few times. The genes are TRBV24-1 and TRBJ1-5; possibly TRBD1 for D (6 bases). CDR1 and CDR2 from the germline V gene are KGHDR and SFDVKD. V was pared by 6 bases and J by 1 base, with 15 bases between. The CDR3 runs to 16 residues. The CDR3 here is CATSPGGHGSNQPQHF. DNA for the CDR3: TGTGCCACCAGTCCTGGGGGCCATGGCAGCAATCAGCCCCAGCATTTT.

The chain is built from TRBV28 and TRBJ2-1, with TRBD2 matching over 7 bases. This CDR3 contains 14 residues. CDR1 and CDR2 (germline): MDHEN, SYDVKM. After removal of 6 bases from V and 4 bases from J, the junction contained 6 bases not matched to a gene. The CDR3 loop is CASRRESVYNEQFF. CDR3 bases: TGTGCCAGCAGGCGGGAGAGCGTTTACAATGAGCAGTTCTTC.

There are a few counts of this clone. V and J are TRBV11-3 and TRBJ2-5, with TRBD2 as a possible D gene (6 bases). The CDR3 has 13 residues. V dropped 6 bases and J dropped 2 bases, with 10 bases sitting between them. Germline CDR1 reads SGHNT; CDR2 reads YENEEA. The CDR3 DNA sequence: TGTGCCAGCAGAGCCCGGGGGCAAGAGACCCAGTACTTC. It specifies CASRARGQETQYF.

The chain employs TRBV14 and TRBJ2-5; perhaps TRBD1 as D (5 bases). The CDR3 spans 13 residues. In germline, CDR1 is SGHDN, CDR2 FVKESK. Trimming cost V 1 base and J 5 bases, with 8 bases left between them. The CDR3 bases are TGTGCCAGCAGCCAAGGGGGCTGGGAGACCCAGTACTTC. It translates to CASSQGGWETQYF.

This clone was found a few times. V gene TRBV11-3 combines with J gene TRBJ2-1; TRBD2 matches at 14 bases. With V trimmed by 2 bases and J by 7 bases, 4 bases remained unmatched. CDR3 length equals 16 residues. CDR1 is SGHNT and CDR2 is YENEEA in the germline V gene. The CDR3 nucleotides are TGTGCCAGCAGCTTACTGGGACTAGCGGGAGTTAATGAGCAGTTCTTC. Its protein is CASSLLGLAGVNEQFF. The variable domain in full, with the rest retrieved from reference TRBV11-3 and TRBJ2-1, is EAGVVQSPRYKIIEKKQPVAFWCNPISGHNTLYWYLQNLGQGPELLIRYENEEAVDDSQLPKDRFSAERLKGVDSTLKIQPAELGDSAVYLCASSLLGLAGVNEQFFGPGTRLTVL.

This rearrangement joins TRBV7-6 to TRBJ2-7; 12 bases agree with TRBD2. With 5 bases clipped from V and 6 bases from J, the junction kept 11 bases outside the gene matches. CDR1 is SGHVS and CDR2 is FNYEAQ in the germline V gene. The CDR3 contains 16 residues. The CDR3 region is CASSRLAGEELGEQYF. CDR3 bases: TGTGCCAGCAGCCGACTAGCGGGAGAGGAGTTGGGCGAGCAGTACTTC.

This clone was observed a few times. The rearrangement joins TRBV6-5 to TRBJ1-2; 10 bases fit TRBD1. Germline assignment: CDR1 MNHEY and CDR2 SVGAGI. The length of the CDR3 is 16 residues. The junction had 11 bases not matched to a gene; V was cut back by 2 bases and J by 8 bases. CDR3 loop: CASSYRDRGRGGGYTF. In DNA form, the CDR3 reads TGTGCCAGCAGTTACCGTGACAGGGGGCGCGGTGGGGGCTACACCTTC.

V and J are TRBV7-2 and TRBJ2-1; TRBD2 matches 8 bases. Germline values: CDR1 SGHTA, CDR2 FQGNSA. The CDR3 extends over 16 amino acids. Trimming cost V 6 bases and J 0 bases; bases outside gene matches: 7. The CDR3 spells CASSRGGLNSYNEQFF. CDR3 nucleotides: TGTGCCAGCAGTCGGGGGGGACTAAACTCCTACAATGAGCAGTTCTTC.

The CDR3 is CASTQPGLAGGGQETQYF. In nucleotides, the CDR3 is TGTGCCAGCACCCAGCCCGGACTAGCGGGGGGTGGCCAAGAGACCCAGTACTTC. V usage is TRBV28 and J usage is TRBJ2-5; 14 bases align to TRBD2. Trimming cost V 7 bases and J 1 base; bases outside gene matches: 11. Germline V gene data show CDR1 as MDHEN and CDR2 as SYDVKM. The CDR3 loop spans 18 amino acids.

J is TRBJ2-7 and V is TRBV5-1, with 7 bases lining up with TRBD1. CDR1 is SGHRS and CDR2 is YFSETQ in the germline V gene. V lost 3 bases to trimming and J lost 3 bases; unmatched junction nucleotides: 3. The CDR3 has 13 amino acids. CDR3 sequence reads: CASSYRGDYEQYF. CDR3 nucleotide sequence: TGCGCCAGCAGCTACAGGGGAGACTACGAGCAGTACTTC.

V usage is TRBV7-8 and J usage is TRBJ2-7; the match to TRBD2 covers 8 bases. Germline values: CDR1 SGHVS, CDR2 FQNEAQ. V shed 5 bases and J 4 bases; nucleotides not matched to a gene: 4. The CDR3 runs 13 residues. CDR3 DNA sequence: TGTGCCAGCAGCCGGGCGGGGGGATACGAGCAGTACTTC. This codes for CASSRAGGYEQYF.